This section outlines one TCR beta chain sequence together with its context. This entry belongs to a study of blood T cell repertoires in COVID-19. The CDR3 runs to 16 residues. The V end was cut by 3 bases, the J end by 0 bases, with 16 bases between. The germline CDR1 and CDR2 sequences are SGHDT and YYEEEE. Sequenced by immunoSEQ multiplex PCR; TCRdb stores in-frame clones only, minus some. The sample gives about 220,000 clones, roughly 80% of which show up once; around 4.7% is in the top ten. The chain uses TRBV5-6 and TRBJ2-7; D gene unclear. The sequencing sample was made of peripheral blood. This TCR came from a human donor in a cohort sampled during active COVID-19. CDR3 sequence: CASSSARFLVSYEQYF. CDR3 in DNA: TGTGCCAGCAGCTCTGCCCGATTCTTAGTCTCCTACGAGCAGTACTTC. The complete variable domain, with remaining parts taken from reference TRBV5-6 and TRBJ2-7, reads DAGVTQSPTHLIKTRGQQVTLRCSPKSGHDTVSWYQQALGQGPQFIFQYYEEEERQRGNFPDRFSGHQFPNYSSELNVNALLLGDSALYLCASSSARFLVSYEQYFGPGTRLTVT.